This section outlines one T cell receptor beta chain sequence together with its context. Its antigen remains unknown. Patients sequenced had flow cytometry evidence of CD8+CD57+ cell expansion. The sample originates from a study of CD8+CD57+ T cells in acquired aplastic anemia. Findings and caveats of the study: Levels of CD8+ Simpson's diversity were not significantly distinct in patients versus controls.

The germline V gene has CDR1 LNHDA and CDR2 SQIVND (reference sequence). The CDR3 is 13 amino acids. V shed 5 bases and J shed 6 bases, with 11 bases lying between them. Genomic DNA templated the TCR beta VDJ and CDR3 profiling. In TCRdb, the reads were re-called with MiXCR into one record per CDR3 protein. The table lists 150,000 to 200,000 distinct CDR3 sequences, around half of them singletons, with 3.2% in the top ten. The chain is built from TRBV19 and TRBJ1-5; D is possibly TRBD1 (5 bases). The receptor's source is a human donor with aplastic anemia. The specimen was sorted CD4+, CD8+, or CD8+CD57+ T cells (not recorded which) from PBMCs. CDR3 nucleotide sequence: TGTGCCAGTAGTCGGGGGGTGGCTCAGCCCCAGCATTTT. Its protein is CASSRGVAQPQHF.